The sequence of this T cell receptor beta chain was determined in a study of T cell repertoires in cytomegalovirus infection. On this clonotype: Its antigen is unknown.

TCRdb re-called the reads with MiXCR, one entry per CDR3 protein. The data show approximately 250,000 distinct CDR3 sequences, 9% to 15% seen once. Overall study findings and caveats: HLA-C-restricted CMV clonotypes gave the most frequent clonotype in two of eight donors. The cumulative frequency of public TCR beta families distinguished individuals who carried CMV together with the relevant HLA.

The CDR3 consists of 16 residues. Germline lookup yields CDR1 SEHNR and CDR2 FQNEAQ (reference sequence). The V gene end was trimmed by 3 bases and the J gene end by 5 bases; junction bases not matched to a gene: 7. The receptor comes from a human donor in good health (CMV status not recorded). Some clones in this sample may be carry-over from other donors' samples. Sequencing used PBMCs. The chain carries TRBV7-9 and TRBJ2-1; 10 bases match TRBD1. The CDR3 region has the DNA TGTGCCAGCAGCTTCAGCGGGACAGGGGCTAACAATGAGCAGTTCTTC. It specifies CASSFSGTGANNEQFF.